This T cell receptor beta chain stems from a study of T cells in Graves' hyperthyroidism and ophthalmopathy. Study-wide findings and caveats: Most thyroid clonotypes expanded above 0.001 appeared in blood too. Ophthalmopathy was predicted by the model a median of roughly 6.6 months ahead of onset.

It was RNA transcripts that yielded the amplified TCR beta CDR3 regions. The HTBI set primed first-round TCR CDR3 RT-PCR. Each CDR3 protein gets one entry after TCRdb re-called the multiplex PCR reads with MiXCR. The sample records approximately 700,000 distinct CDR3 sequences, just under 45% being singletons. In this sample, this clonotype turned up many times. The antigen is unknown. Uncontrolled infection, other autoimmune disease, pregnancy or lactation barred patients from enrollment. Looked up from germline, CDR1 is ENHRY and CDR2 is SYGVKD. V was trimmed by 11 bases and J by 0 bases, leaving 10 bases between them. The CDR3 spans 13 residues.

The receptor's source is an adult man with Graves' disease, either hyperthyroidism or ophthalmopathy (not recorded which). The chain employs TRBV10-3 and TRBJ1-4; D not resolved. Sequenced input: peripheral blood or thyroid tissue (not recorded which). The CDR3 nucleotides read TGTGCCGCGTCGACAACAACTAATGAAAAACTGTTTTTT. This encodes CAASTTTNEKLFF.